The 5 T cell receptor beta chains below come from one sample, sequenced in a study of control samples from healthy donors and cancer patients. The method was immunoSEQ multiplex PCR; TCRdb's version includes in-frame clones alone and lacks a portion of them. The table has 350,000 to 450,000 clones, about nine tenths seen once. Specimen: PBMCs. These TCRs come from a man aged 35-49 years with head and neck cancer.

The chain carries TRBV4-1 and TRBJ2-7; 7 positions agree with TRBD2. Per the germline V gene, CDR1 is MGHRA and CDR2 is YSYEKL. V shed 5 bases and J 0 bases; nucleotides not matched to a gene: 7. CDR3 size: 15 residues. CDR3 in DNA: TGCGCCAGCAGCTCAAGCGGGGTCCCCTCCTACGAGCAGTACTTC. Protein: CASSSSGVPSYEQYF.

This sequence joins TRBV7-3 and TRBJ2-1; 8 nucleotides line up with TRBD2. Unmatched junction bases numbered 4, after V lost 5 bases and J lost 7 bases. Per germline, CDR1 SGHTA and CDR2 FQGTGA. This CDR3 spans 13 amino acids. The CDR3 region is CASSPPSGNEQFF. CDR3 nucleotide sequence: TGTGCCAGCAGCCCTCCTAGCGGGAATGAGCAGTTCTTC. Full variable domain (missing parts from reference TRBV7-3 and TRBJ2-1): GAGVSQTPSNKVTEKGKYVELRCDPISGHTALYWYRQSLGQGPEFLIYFQGTGAADDSGLPNDRFFAVRPEGSVSTLKIQRTERGDSAVYLCASSPPSGNEQFFGPGTRLTVL.

This clone was seen a few times. The chain combines TRBV27 with TRBJ1-1; unclear D gene. V lost 4 bases to trimming and J lost 2 bases, with 5 bases between them. In germline, CDR1 is MNHEY, CDR2 SMNVEV (reference sequence). This CDR3 comprises 12 residues. The CDR3 protein is CASSSRNTEAFF. DNA for the CDR3: TGTGCCAGCAGTTCCAGAAACACTGAAGCTTTCTTT.

V and J are TRBV5-6 and TRBJ1-5; no firm D call. Germline lookup yields CDR1 SGHDT and CDR2 YYEEEE. The ends were cut back, 4 bases at V and 6 bases at J, with 14 bases in the middle. This CDR3 region has 14 residues. The CDR3 loop reads CASSPDGVSQPQHF. The CDR3 DNA is TGTGCCAGCAGCCCAGACGGGGTGAGTCAGCCCCAGCATTTT.

This chain joins TRBV7-2 and TRBJ2-7; TRBD1 matches at 9 bases. After removal of 4 bases from V and 2 bases from J, the junction contained 6 bases not matched to a gene. CDR1 and CDR2 (germline): SGHTA, FQGNSA. There are 15 residues in the CDR3. The CDR3 here is CASSSSGTGTYEQYF. The CDR3 DNA reads as TGTGCCAGCAGCTCATCCGGGACAGGGACCTACGAGCAGTACTTC.